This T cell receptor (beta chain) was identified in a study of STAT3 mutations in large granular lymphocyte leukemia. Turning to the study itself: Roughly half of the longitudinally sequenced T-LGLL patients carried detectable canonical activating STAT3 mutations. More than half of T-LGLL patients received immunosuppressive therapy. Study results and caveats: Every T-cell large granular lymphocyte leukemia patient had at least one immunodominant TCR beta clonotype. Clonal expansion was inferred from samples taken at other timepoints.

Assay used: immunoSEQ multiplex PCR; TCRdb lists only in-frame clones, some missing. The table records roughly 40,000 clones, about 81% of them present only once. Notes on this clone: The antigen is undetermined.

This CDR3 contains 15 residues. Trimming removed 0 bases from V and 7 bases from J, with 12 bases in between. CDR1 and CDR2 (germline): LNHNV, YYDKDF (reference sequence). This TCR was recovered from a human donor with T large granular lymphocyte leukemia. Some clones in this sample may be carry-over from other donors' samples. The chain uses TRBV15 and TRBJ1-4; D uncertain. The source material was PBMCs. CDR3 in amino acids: CATSRDQFGSEKLFF. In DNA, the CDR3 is TGTGCCACCAGCAGAGATCAATTTGGCAGTGAAAAACTGTTTTTT. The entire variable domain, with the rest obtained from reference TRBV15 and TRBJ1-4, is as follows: DAMVIQNPRYQVTQFGKPVTLSCSQTLNHNVMYWYQQKSSQAPKLLFHYYDKDFNNEADTPDNFQSRRPNTSFCFLDIRSPGLGDTAMYLCATSRDQFGSEKLFFGSGTQLSVL.